This passage covers 18 T cell receptor beta chains from one sample sequenced in a study of blood T cell repertoires in COVID-19. The table came from immunoSEQ multiplex PCR; TCRdb's copy has only in-frame clones and leaves some out. The table has some 370,000 clones, 87% seen once. Sequenced input: peripheral blood. These receptors were taken from a woman in her twenties or thirties with COVID-19, enrolled during active disease.

The rearrangement uses TRBV28 and TRBJ2-7; 8 nucleotides match TRBD1. Germline CDR1 MDHEN, CDR2 SYDVKM. The CDR3 length is 14 residues. Losses at the gene ends were 7 bases for V and 0 bases for J; bases not matched to a gene: 5. For the CDR3, the DNA is TGTGCCAGCACCCGGACAGGGAGCTCCTACGAGCAGTACTTC. Translated, it gives CASTRTGSSYEQYF.

The genes are TRBV6-2 or TRBV6-3 and TRBJ2-7, with TRBD1 matching 10 bases. In germline, CDR1 is MNHEY, CDR2 SVGEGT. J was trimmed by 6 bases and V by 0 bases; bases with no gene match: 11. The CDR3 extends over 17 amino acids. The CDR3 loop reads CASSYSVSGTGAAEQYF. CDR3 DNA sequence: TGTGCCAGCAGTTACTCGGTCTCCGGGACAGGGGCGGCCGAGCAGTACTTC.

The gene calls are TRBV28 and TRBJ1-3; a weak D match, TRBD1 (5 bases). Between the trimmed V and J ends, which lost 3 bases and 0 bases, there was a span of 6 bases. The CDR3 has 14 residues. Germline V gene lookup returns CDR1 MDHEN and CDR2 SYDVKM. The CDR3 sequence is CASSFRDSGNTIYF. The CDR3 DNA reads TGTGCCAGCAGTTTCAGGGACTCTGGAAACACCATATATTTT.

The V and J genes are TRBV11-2 and TRBJ2-5; 9 positions agree with TRBD2. The CDR3 is made up of 15 amino acids. V dropped 2 bases and J dropped 5; count of bases not matched to a gene: 6. The V gene's germline CDR1 is SGHAT and CDR2 FQNNGV. The CDR3 here is CASSLSGRREETQYF. Written as DNA, the CDR3 is TGTGCCAGCAGCTTAAGCGGGAGGCGTGAGGAGACCCAGTACTTC. The full variable domain, with the rest looked up from reference TRBV11-2 and TRBJ2-5, is EAGVAQSPRYKIIEKRQSVAFWCNPISGHATLYWYQQILGQGPKLLIQFQNNGVVDDSQLPKDRFSAERLKGVDSTLKIQPAKLEDSAVYLCASSLSGRREETQYFGPGTRLLVL.

V usage is TRBV28 and J usage is TRBJ1-2; TRBD1 matches 8 bases. Germline assignment: CDR1 MDHEN and CDR2 SYDVKM. V was pared by 1 base and J by 11 bases, with 15 bases of the junction left unmatched. The CDR3 consists of 16 residues. CDR3 loop: CASSLSTGGRWEGYTF. CDR3 bases: TGTGCCAGCAGTTTATCCACAGGGGGAAGATGGGAAGGATACACCTTC.

The chain links TRBV2 to TRBJ2-4; TRBD2 matches 11 bases. Germline V gives CDR1 SNHLY, CDR2 FYNNEI. The V segment lost 4 bases and the J segment 3 bases; nucleotides outside the gene matches: 5. This CDR3 has 16 amino acids. CDR3 residues: CASSGLAGFDKNIQYF. CDR3 nucleotides: TGTGCCAGCAGTGGACTAGCGGGATTCGACAAAAACATTCAGTACTTC. The whole variable domain, filled in from reference TRBV2 and TRBJ2-4, reads EPEVTQTPSHQVTQMGQEVILRCVPISNHLYFYWYRQILGQKVEFLVSFYNNEISEKSEIFDDQFSVERPDGSNFTLKIRSTKLEDSAMYFCASSGLAGFDKNIQYFGAGTRLSVL.

The chain joins TRBV7-9 to TRBJ1-2; TRBD1 agrees at 10 bases. This CDR3 is 15 amino acids long. Germline CDR1 reads SEHNR; CDR2 reads FQNEAQ (reference sequence). Unmatched junction bases numbered 6, after V lost 1 base and J lost 7 bases. The CDR3 here is CASSLEGWTGGGYTF. Here the CDR3 DNA reads TGTGCCAGCAGCTTAGAAGGCTGGACAGGGGGTGGCTACACCTTC. Full variable domain (missing parts from reference TRBV7-9 and TRBJ1-2): DTGVSQNPRHKITKRGQNVTFRCDPISEHNRLYWYRQTLGQGPEFLTYFQNEAQLEKSRLLSDRFSAERPKGSFSTLEIQRTEQGDSAMYLCASSLEGWTGGGYTFGSGTRLTVV.

The rearrangement uses TRBV24-1 and TRBJ2-3; 8 bases are a match to TRBD2. The CDR3 is 16 residues long. Germline loops: CDR1 KGHDR, CDR2 SFDVKD. V dropped 0 bases and J dropped 5; count of bases not matched to a gene: 6. The CDR3 sequence: CATSDLSGSRGDTQYF. The CDR3 nucleotides are TGTGCCACCAGTGATTTGAGCGGGAGCCGGGGAGATACGCAGTATTTT.

The table lists this clone with a few counts. The same CDR3 arises from other DNA sequences in this sample as well. The rearrangement uses TRBV12-3 or TRBV12-4 and TRBJ2-3; D may be TRBD1 (5 bases). V was shortened by 5 bases and J by 3 bases, with 6 bases between the two germline ends. This CDR3 is built from 12 residues. For the CDR3, the DNA is TGTGCCAGCAGTCCAGGGACAGATACGCAGTATTTT. Protein sequence: CASSPGTDTQYF.

The chain has TRBV14 and TRBJ2-7, with 10 bases matching TRBD2. Germline V CDR1 and CDR2: SGHDN, FVKESK. V shed 1 base and J 4 bases; nucleotides not matched to a gene: 4. The CDR3 consists of 15 residues. CDR3 loop: CASSQAPLAGYEQYF. CDR3 DNA sequence: TGTGCCAGCAGCCAAGCCCCACTAGCGGGATACGAGCAGTACTTC.

The chain couples TRBV27 to TRBJ2-2, with 9 bases fitting TRBD1. Trimming at V came to 2 bases and at J to 6 bases, leaving 10 bases not matched to a gene. The CDR3 runs 17 residues. Germline-derived CDR1 and CDR2 are MNHEY and SMNVEV (reference sequence). The DNA for the CDR3 is TGTGCCAGCAGTTTAATCCGGCGGGACAGGGTCGCCGGGGAGCTGTTTTTT. Translating gives CASSLIRRDRVAGELFF.

This clone has a handful of counts. The chain joins TRBV7-9 to TRBJ1-1, with D hard to call. Germline V CDR1 and CDR2: SEHNR, FQNEAQ (reference sequence). The V gene lost 6 bases and the J gene lost 9 bases, with 8 bases spanning the gap. This CDR3 contains 10 residues. CDR3 sequence (DNA): TGTGCCAGCAGAAATAATAAAGCTTTCTTT. It is translated as CASRNNKAFF.

The V call is TRBV5-1, the J call TRBJ1-1, with 7 bases lining up with TRBD1. V was clipped by 0 bases and J by 1 base; unmatched bases: 6. CDR1 and CDR2 from the germline V gene are SGHRS and YFSETQ. The CDR3 contains 16 residues. This CDR3 reads CASSLAVRQGNTEAFF. In DNA, the CDR3 is TGCGCCAGCAGCTTGGCCGTTCGACAGGGGAACACTGAAGCTTTCTTT.

This chain connects TRBV19 to TRBJ2-7; 7 bases fit TRBD1. The germline V gene has CDR1 LNHDA and CDR2 SQIVND (reference sequence). Trimming removed 5 bases from V and 0 bases from J; junction bases left unmatched: 4. The CDR3 has 14 residues. The CDR3 is CASSQDRASYEQYF. The CDR3, as DNA: TGTGCCAGTAGTCAAGACAGGGCCTCCTACGAGCAGTACTTC.

The CDR3 DNA follows: TGCGCCAGCAGCCCGGACAGGGTGGGAGGCTACACCTTC. It encodes CASSPDRVGGYTF. The V call is TRBV5-1, the J call TRBJ1-2, with 8 bases fitting TRBD1. Germline V lookup: CDR1 SGHRS, CDR2 YFSETQ. J gave up 8 bases and V 4 bases, and 7 bases lay outside the gene matches. The CDR3 sequence is 13 residues long.

This rearrangement joins TRBV10-3 to TRBJ2-7, with 7 bases fitting TRBD1. Germline V lookup: CDR1 ENHRY, CDR2 SYGVKD. The CDR3 has 14 amino acids. V gave up 0 bases and J gave up 7 bases; unmatched junction bases: 6. The CDR3 reads CAISESVGRGEQYF. The CDR3 DNA is TGTGCCATCAGTGAGTCTGTAGGCAGGGGGGAGCAGTACTTC.

The chain links TRBV9 to TRBJ2-5, with D tentatively TRBD2 (5 bases). Trimming pared 0 bases from V and 0 bases from J, leaving 9 bases between. The CDR3 has 15 residues. CDR1 is SGDLS, CDR2 YYNGEE, per germline. CDR3 protein: CASSVVGRDQETQYF. CDR3 DNA: TGTGCCAGCAGCGTAGTTGGGCGGGACCAAGAGACCCAGTACTTC.

The V gene is TRBV5-4, the J gene TRBJ2-7, with D possibly matching TRBD1 (7 bases). The CDR3 contains 14 residues. Per the germline V gene, CDR1 is SGHNT and CDR2 is YYREEE (reference sequence). V was trimmed by 0 bases and J by 5 bases, leaving 12 bases between them. CDR3 nucleotides: TGTGCCAGCAGCTTGGATCAGGGGGAGGACGAGCAGTACTTC. Amino acid sequence: CASSLDQGEDEQYF.